These 7 T cell receptor beta chains share one sample of origin, sequenced in a study of OX40 agonist ivuxolimab in advanced cancers. Sequencing used immunoSEQ multiplex PCR; TCRdb keeps in-frame clones, though not all of them. The table includes under 55,000 clones, about 93% detected once. The starting material was CD4+ or CD8+ T cells sorted from blood, obtained in a trial of the OX40 agonist ivuxolimab. These receptors were collected from an adult with an advanced solid tumor such as melanoma, head and neck, liver or kidney cancer.

The chain combines TRBV19 with TRBJ2-1; D is undetermined. Germline V gives CDR1 LNHDA, CDR2 SQIVND (reference sequence). The CDR3 is made up of 12 amino acids. V lost 2 bases to trimming and J lost 7 bases, with 6 bases between them. DNA for the CDR3: TGTGCCAGTAGTATAACCATGAATGAGCAGTTCTTC. Residues: CASSITMNEQFF.

The V call is TRBV19, the J call TRBJ1-1; no clear D. Trimming took 5 bases from V and 4 from J, leaving 14 bases between them. CDR3 size: 14 residues. Per the germline V gene, CDR1 is LNHDA and CDR2 is SQIVND (reference sequence). As DNA, the CDR3 is TGTGCCAGTAGTCCGCCGGGAGAGGGCACTGAAGCTTTCTTT. This translates into CASSPPGEGTEAFF.

V usage is TRBV27 and J usage is TRBJ1-2, with D uncertain. The germline V gene encodes CDR1 MNHEY and CDR2 SMNVEV (reference sequence). Trimming shortened V by 8 bases and J by 2 bases, and 6 bases separated the two germline ends. This CDR3 is 11 amino acids long. The CDR3 loop reads CASGLNYGYTF. In nucleotides, the CDR3 is TGTGCCAGCGGACTGAACTATGGCTACACCTTC.

V gene TRBV21-1 combines with J gene TRBJ2-7. TRBV21-1 is a recognized pseudogene. The CDR3 extends over 13 amino acids. CDR3 protein: CASSKRRAYEQYF. Here the CDR3 DNA reads TGTGCCAGCAGCAAACGGCGAGCCTACGAGCAGTACTTC.

The V gene is TRBV6-4, the J gene TRBJ2-3; 8 nucleotides match TRBD2. CDR3 length: 14 residues. CDR1 MRHNA and CDR2 SNTAGT come from the germline V gene. V dropped 3 bases and J dropped 1; count of bases not matched to a gene: 0. CDR3 sequence reads: CASSEREGTDTQYF. The CDR3 nucleotides read TGTGCCAGCAGTGAGCGGGAGGGCACAGATACGCAGTATTTT.

V is TRBV6-1 and J is TRBJ1-2, with D perhaps matching TRBD1 (6 bases). CDR3 length equals 12 residues. V lost 8 bases and J lost 5, with 12 bases in between. In germline, CDR1 is MNHNS, CDR2 SASEGT. CDR3 coding DNA: TGTGCCAGCTTTGGGGGCGGATATGGCTACACCTTC. Its translation: CASFGGGYGYTF.

The chain links TRBV9 to TRBJ1-1; 8 bases match TRBD1. Per germline, CDR1 SGDLS and CDR2 YYNGEE. This CDR3 has 15 amino acids. V gave up 0 bases and J gave up 1 base; unmatched junction bases: 2. The CDR3 region has the DNA TGTGCCAGCAGCGTAGGGGGGACAGGGAACACTGAAGCTTTCTTT. This codes for CASSVGGTGNTEAFF.